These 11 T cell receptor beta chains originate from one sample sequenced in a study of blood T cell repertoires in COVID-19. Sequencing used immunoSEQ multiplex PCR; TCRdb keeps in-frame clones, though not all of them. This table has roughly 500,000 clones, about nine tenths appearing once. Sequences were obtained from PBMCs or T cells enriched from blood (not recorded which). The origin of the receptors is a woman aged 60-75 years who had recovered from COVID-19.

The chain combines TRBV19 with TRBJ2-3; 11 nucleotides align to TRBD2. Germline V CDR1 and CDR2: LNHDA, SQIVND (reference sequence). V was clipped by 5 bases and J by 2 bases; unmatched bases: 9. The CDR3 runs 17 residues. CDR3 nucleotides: TGTGCCAGTAGTTGGACCGGGACTAGCGGAAACACAGATACGCAGTATTTT. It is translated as CASSWTGTSGNTDTQYF.

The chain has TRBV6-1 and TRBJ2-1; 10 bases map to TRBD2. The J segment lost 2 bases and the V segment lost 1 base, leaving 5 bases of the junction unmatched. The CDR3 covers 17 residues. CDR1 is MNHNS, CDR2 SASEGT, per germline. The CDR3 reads CASSEVLLAGTYNEQFF. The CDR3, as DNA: TGTGCCAGCAGTGAAGTGCTACTAGCGGGGACCTACAATGAGCAGTTCTTC.

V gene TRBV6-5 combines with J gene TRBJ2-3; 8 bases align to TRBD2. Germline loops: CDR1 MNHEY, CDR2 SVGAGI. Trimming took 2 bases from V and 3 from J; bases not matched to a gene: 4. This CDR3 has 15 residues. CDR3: CASSYGPGGTDTQYF. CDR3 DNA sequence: TGTGCCAGCAGTTACGGGCCGGGGGGGACAGATACGCAGTATTTT.

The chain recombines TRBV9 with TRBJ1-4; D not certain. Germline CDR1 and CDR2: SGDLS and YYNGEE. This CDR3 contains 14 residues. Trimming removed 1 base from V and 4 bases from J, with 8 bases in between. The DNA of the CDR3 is TGTGCCAGCAGCGTACAGGCCCATAATGAAAAACTGTTTTTT. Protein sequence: CASSVQAHNEKLFF.

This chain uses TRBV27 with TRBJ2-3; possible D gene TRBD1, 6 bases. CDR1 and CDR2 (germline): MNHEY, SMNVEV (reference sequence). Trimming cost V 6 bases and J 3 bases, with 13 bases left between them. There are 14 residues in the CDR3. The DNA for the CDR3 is TGTGCCAGCAGCCCCCTGAGGGGGACAGATACGCAGTATTTT. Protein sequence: CASSPLRGTDTQYF.

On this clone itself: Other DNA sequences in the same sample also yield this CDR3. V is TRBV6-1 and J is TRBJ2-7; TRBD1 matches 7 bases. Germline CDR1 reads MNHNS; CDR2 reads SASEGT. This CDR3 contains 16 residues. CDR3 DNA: TGTGCCAGCAGGGAAGGGGTGTGGCAGGGGGTGTACGAGCAGTACGTC. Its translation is CASREGVWQGVYEQYV.

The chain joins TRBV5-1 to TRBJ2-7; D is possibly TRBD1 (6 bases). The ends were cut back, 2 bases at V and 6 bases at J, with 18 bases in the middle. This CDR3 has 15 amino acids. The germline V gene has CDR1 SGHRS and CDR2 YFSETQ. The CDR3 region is CASSFLRTGWGEQYV. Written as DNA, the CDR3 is TGCGCCAGCAGCTTCTTACGCACAGGGTGGGGCGAGCAGTACGTC.

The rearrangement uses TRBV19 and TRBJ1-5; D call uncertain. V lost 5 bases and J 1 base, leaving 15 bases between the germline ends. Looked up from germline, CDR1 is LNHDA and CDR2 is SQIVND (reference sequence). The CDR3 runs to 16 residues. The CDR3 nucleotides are TGTGCCAGTAGTTGGGCCCAGGCAGCAAGCAATCAGCCCCAGCATTTT. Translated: CASSWAQAASNQPQHF.

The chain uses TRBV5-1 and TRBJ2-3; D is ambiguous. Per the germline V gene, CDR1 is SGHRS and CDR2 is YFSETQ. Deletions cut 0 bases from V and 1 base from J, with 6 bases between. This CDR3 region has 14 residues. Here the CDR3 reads CASSLAEGTDTQYF. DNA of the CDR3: TGCGCCAGCAGCTTGGCCGAGGGCACAGATACGCAGTATTTT. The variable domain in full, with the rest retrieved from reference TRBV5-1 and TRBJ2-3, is KAGVTQTPRYLIKTRGQQVTLSCSPISGHRSVSWYQQTPGQGLQFLFEYFSETQRNKGNFPGRFSGRQFSNSRSEMNVSTLELGDSALYLCASSLAEGTDTQYFGPGTRLTVL.

As DNA, the CDR3 is TGCGCCAGCAGCCAAGATCCGGGACAGGCAGTGAATCAGCCCCAGCATTTT. Translating it yields CASSQDPGQAVNQPQHF. V usage is TRBV4-1 and J usage is TRBJ1-5; 8 nucleotides agree with TRBD1. This CDR3 spans 17 amino acids. V was pared by 0 bases and J by 4 bases, with 8 bases of the junction left unmatched. Germline CDR1 and CDR2: MGHRA and YSYEKL.

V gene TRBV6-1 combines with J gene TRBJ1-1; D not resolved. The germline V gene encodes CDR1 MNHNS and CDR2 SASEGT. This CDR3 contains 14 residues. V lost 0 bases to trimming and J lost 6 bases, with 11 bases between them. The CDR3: CASSEALTRAEAFF. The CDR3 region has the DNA TGTGCCAGCAGTGAAGCGCTTACGAGGGCTGAAGCTTTCTTT.